These T cell receptor beta chains were read from a single sample in a study of tumor-infiltrating lymphocytes in primary liver carcinoma. TCRdb passed the multiplex PCR reads through MiXCR, listing each CDR3 protein once. Of fewer than 250,000 distinct CDR3 sequences listed, around 85% are singletons. The sequenced sample was tumor tissue from primary liver carcinoma. Receptors were obtained from a man aged 40-49 years with primary liver carcinoma and hepatitis B virus infection. Both conserved end residues are trimmed from each CDR3.

j_gene	v_gene	CDR3aa
TRBJ2-7	TRBV6-5	ASSEGTGGGYEQY
TRBJ2-1	TRBV6-6	VSSPRDEQF
TRBJ2-3	TRBV29-1	SVGGGGRDTQY
TRBJ2-3	TRBV4-2	ASNQGPTDTHY
TRBJ2-7	TRBV10-3	AIRGDSGAYEQY
TRBJ2-3	TRBV5-1	AGSLNGRDSTDTQY
TRBJ2-2	TRBV5-1	ASREGNTGELF
TRBJ1-1	TRBV29-1	SVRRTGSWF
TRBJ2-1	TRBV11-3	ASSLGIAGGRSKQF
TRBJ2-1	TRBV4-3	ASSQETRGRYNEQF
TRBJ2-4	TRBV11-1	ASSRKQSDIQY
TRBJ2-7	TRBV6-1	ANIPQPGQGDYEQY
TRBJ2-1	TRBV4-2	ANGHAGGQGNNEEF
TRBJ2-1	TRBV29-1	SVNLSRVNTNEQF
TRBJ2-1	TRBV28	ASRPPAGQGAYNEHF
TRBJ2-7	TRBV10-3	VISGGRDRNSGEQY
TRBJ2-5	TRBV6-5	ANSSQGHRGQETQC
TRBJ2-7	TRBV2	ASSQGGHEQY
TRBJ2-1	TRBV11-3	ASSPLFNESNEQF
TRBJ2-2	TRBV11-1	ATSFWDTRELF
TRBJ1-4	TRBV4-3	ASSRGQGGEKIF
TRBJ2-1	TRBV12-3/TRBV12-4	ASSLEGRGGTEQF
TRBJ1-4	TRBV6-6	ASSYSDPEGTNEKLF
TRBJ2-1	TRBV6-2/TRBV6-3	ANSLQGYYSEQF
TRBJ2-7	TRBV11-2	TSSLWTSGVSYEQY
TRBJ1-4	TRBV12-3/TRBV12-4	ANSLLGDEKLF
TRBJ1-2	TRBV28	ASSLGAGNYGYT
TRBJ2-7	TRBV11-2	ASGSRGAYEQY
TRBJ2-7	TRBV7-9	AISPPGDLVGGEQY
TRBJ1-1	TRBV29-1	SGAPGWAMNTEVF
TRBJ2-2	TRBV4-3	ANSQGQVETGELF
TRBJ2-7	TRBV28	ASSPDGLNEQY
TRBJ2-7	TRBV14	TSSPSARKLYEQY
TRBJ1-2	TRBV4-1	ASSQDKGVNYGHS
TRBJ1-1	TRBV6-6	ARTTGGTIEAF
TRBJ2-1	TRBV29-1	SVDNNEQY
TRBJ2-2	TRBV4-3	VSSQTTSGHTNTGELF
TRBJ2-6	TRBV5-5	ASSLVPPNSEGNVLT
TRBJ2-5	TRBV29-1	SVEVTTGRSETQY
TRBJ2-4	TRBV11-1	CSSFAGTSGTRNIQY
TRBJ2-5	TRBV5-6	TSGASGRDQESQY
TRBJ2-5	TRBV29-1	SVVSGTGEENQY
TRBJ2-3	TRBV20-1	SASGSGGRTDTQY
TRBJ2-1	TRBV5-4	ASNLVGRGYNEQF
TRBJ2-3	TRBV4-2	ASGRESTNTQY
TRBJ2-6	TRBV6-2/TRBV6-3	ASSVRGAGANFLT
TRBJ2-7	TRBV5-6	ASSDAGQLVYEHY
TRBJ2-1	TRBV11-3	ASTLTSIIDEQI
TRBJ2-3	TRBV29-1	SVAGVYRRSTDTQY
TRBJ2-7	TRBV10-2	ASSVLAGGPGGSYEQY
TRBJ2-7	TRBV5-4	ASSLVRDGGREQY
.	TRBV11-1	ASSQGRGVIQETQF
TRBJ2-2	TRBV29-1	SCGQGPGELF
TRBJ2-6	TRBV23-1	ASYGTQLWGNVLT
TRBJ1-5	TRBV29-1	SARRGANQPQH
TRBJ1-1	TRBV10-2	ANSRVVNTEAF
TRBJ2-1	TRBV4-2	ASSPRGSPASNNEQF
TRBJ2-5	TRBV6-2/TRBV6-3	ASSCSTSGSETQY
TRBJ2-3	TRBV11-1	ASNSGGSSVGARTDTHY
TRBJ2-3	TRBV28	TSSRLPQITDTQY